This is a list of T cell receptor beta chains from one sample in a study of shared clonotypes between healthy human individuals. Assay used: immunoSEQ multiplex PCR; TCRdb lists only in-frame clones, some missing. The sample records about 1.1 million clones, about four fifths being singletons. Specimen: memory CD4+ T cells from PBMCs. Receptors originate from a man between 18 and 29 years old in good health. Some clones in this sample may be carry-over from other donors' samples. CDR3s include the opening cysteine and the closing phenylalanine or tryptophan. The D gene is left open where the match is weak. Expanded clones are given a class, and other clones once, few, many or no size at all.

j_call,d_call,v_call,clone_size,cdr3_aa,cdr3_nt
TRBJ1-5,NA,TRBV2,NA,CASNRGNQPQHF,TGTGCCAGCAACCGGGGTAATCAGCCCCAGCATTTT
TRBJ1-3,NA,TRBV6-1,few,CASSAGYEGNTIYF,TGTGCCAGCAGTGCGGGTTACGAGGGAAACACCATATATTTT
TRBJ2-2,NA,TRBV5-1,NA,CASEPGPTGTGELFF,TGCGCCAGCGAACCGGGCCCCACGGGGACCGGGGAGCTGTTTTTT
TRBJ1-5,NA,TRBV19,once,CASSIEEPRVNQPQHF,TGTGCCAGTAGTATTGAAGAGCCCAGGGTCAATCAGCCCCAGCATTTT
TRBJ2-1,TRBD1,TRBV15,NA,CATSRAGTGRNEQFF,TGTGCCACCAGCAGAGCTGGGACAGGTAGAAATGAGCAGTTCTTC
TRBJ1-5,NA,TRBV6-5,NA,CASRPQGGSNQPQHF,TGTGCCAGCAGACCTCAGGGTGGGAGCAATCAGCCCCAGCATTTT
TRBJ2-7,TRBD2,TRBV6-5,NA,CASRTSGRPYEQYF,TGTGCCAGCAGAACTAGCGGCCGACCCTACGAGCAGTACTTC
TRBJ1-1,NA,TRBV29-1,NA,CSGSWGVGEAFF,TGCAGCGGGAGTTGGGGCGTCGGTGAAGCTTTCTTT
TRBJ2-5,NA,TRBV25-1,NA,CASSELGVETQYF,TGTGCCAGCAGTGAATTGGGGGTGGAGACCCAGTACTTC
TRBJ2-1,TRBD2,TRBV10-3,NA,CAIRHEGGLAGGESYNEQFF,TGTGCCATCAGACACGAGGGGGGACTAGCGGGAGGAGAGTCCTACAATGAGCAGTTCTTC
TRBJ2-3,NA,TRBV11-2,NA,CASSLGTRKATDTQYF,TGTGCCAGCAGCTTAGGAACGCGGAAAGCCACAGATACGCAGTATTTT
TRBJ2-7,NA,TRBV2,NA,CATRGPSYEQYF,TGTGCCACTCGCGGGCCCTCCTACGAGCAGTACTTC
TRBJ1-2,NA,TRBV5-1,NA,CASREGATYGYTF,TGCGCCAGCAGAGAAGGAGCTACGTATGGCTACACCTTC
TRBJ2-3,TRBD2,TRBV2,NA,CASSGSRGGHTDTQYF,TGTGCCAGCAGTGGAAGTCGGGGAGGGCACACAGATACGCAGTATTTT
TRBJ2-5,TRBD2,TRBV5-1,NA,CASSLGPAGEMYF,TGCGCCAGCAGCTTGGGCCCAGCGGGAGAGATGTACTTC
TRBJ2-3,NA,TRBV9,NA,CASSVEDLTDTQYF,TGTGCCAGCAGCGTAGAGGACCTCACAGATACGCAGTATTTT
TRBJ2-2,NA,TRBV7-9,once,CASSFPVYTGELFF,TGTGCCAGCAGCTTCCCCGTCTACACCGGGGAGCTGTTTTTT
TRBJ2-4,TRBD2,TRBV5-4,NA,CASSPGTSGRAGKNIQYF,TGTGCCAGCAGCCCGGGGACTAGCGGGAGGGCCGGCAAAAACATTCAGTACTTC
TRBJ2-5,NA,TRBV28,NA,CASSPAVPKETQYF,TGTGCCAGCAGTCCCGCCGTCCCAAAAGAGACCCAGTACTTC
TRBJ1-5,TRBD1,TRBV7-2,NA,CASSPLGARGGGQPQHF,TGTGCCAGCAGCCCTTTAGGGGCCAGGGGGGGAGGTCAGCCCCAGCATTTT
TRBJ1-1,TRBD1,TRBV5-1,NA,CASSSTEGQLEAFF,TGCGCCAGCAGCTCTACGGAGGGACAGCTCGAAGCTTTCTTT
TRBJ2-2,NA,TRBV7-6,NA,CASSFRRAGFTGELFF,TGTGCCAGCAGCTTCCGACGGGCTGGGTTCACCGGGGAGCTGTTTTTT
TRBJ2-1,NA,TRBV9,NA,CASSVALDFREQFF,TGTGCCAGCAGCGTAGCTTTGGACTTCAGGGAGCAGTTCTTC
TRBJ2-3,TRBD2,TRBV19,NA,CASTTRLANTDTQYF,TGTGCCAGTACCACCCGACTAGCGAACACAGATACGCAGTATTTT
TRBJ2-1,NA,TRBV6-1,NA,CASWDYGSSYNEQFF,TGTGCCAGCTGGGATTACGGGAGCTCCTACAATGAGCAGTTCTTC
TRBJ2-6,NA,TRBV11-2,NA,CASSSLLAGQGTGANVLTF,TGTGCCAGCAGCTCCCTTCTGGCCGGCCAGGGGACGGGGGCCAACGTCCTGACTTTC
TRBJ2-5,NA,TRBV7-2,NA,CASSRTGFQETQYF,TGTGCCAGCAGCCGCACGGGTTTTCAAGAGACCCAGTACTTC
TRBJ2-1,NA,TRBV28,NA,CAGGSVGEQFF,TGTGCCGGGGGTTCGGTTGGGGAGCAGTTCTTC
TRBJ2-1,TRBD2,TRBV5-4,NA,CASSWGGLADNEQFF,TGTGCCAGCAGCTGGGGAGGACTAGCGGACAATGAGCAGTTCTTC
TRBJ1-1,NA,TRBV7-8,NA,CASSHGRTEAFF,TGTGCCAGCAGCCACGGGAGAACTGAAGCTTTCTTT
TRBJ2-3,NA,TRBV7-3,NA,CASSLFTDTQYF,TGTGCCAGCAGCTTATTTACAGATACGCAGTATTTT
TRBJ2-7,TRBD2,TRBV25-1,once,CASSEAGGSYEQYF,TGTGCCAGCAGTGAGGCGGGGGGCTCCTACGAGCAGTACTTC
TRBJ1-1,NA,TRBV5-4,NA,CASSLRRLNWAEAFF,TGTGCCAGCAGCTTGAGGAGGCTAAACTGGGCTGAAGCTTTCTTT
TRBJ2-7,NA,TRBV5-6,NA,CASHTRGGGYEQYF,TGTGCCAGCCATACCCGCGGAGGGGGCTACGAGCAGTACTTC
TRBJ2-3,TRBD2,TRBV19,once,CATTRTSGYTDTQYF,TGTGCCACTACACGGACTAGCGGGTACACAGATACGCAGTATTTT
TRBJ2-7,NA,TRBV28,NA,CASRDTFSYEQYF,TGTGCCAGCCGAGACACCTTCTCCTACGAGCAGTACTTC
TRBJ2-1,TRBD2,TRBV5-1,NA,CASSWGLAHNEQFF,TGCGCCAGCAGCTGGGGACTAGCCCACAATGAGCAGTTCTTC